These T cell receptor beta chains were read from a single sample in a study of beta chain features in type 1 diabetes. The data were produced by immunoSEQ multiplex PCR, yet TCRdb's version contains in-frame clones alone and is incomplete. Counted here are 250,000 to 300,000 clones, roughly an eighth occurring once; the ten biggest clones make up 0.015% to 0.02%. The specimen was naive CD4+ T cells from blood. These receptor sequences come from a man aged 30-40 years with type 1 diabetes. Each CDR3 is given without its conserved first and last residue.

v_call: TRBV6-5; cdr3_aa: ASTAEGSWNTEAF
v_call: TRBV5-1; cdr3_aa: ASSPREGSGGYYEQY
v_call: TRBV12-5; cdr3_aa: ASGLDPGQKQF
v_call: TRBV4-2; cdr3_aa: ASSQTTGEGNQPQH
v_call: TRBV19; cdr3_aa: ASRNPGDTGELF
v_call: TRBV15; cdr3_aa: ATSRERGRHSGNTIY
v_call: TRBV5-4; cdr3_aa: ASSTGYQETQY
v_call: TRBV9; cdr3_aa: ASGRQEIGELF
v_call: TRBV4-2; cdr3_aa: ASSASRDRGYEQY
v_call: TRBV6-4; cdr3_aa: ASSFPPAPGNEQF
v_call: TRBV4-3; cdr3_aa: ASSQDVIGGVNTEAF
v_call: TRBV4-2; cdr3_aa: ASSQKQGDGELF
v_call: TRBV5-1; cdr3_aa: ASSLAGLAGGASYNEQF
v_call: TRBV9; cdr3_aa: ASSIATSTDTQY
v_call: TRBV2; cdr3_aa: ASSQDRAVGNTIY
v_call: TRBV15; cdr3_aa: ATSRNLRVSTDTQY
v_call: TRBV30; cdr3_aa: AWIGTASNYGYT
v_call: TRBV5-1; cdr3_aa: ASSYGLMNEQY
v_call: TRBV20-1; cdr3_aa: SAHRGHEQY
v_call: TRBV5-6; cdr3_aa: ASSLGQGWTEAF
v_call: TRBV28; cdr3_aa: ASSLGDRGYEQY
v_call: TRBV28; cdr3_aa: ASSTPGTGKLEQF
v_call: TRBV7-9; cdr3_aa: ASSLVRGSDNTIY
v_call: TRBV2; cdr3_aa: ASSLEGLDQPQH
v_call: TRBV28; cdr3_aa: ASSFGGSRGNEQF
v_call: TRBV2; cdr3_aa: ASRPGLAGYEQY
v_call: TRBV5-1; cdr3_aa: ASSLTGSPEQY
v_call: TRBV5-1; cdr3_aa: ASSLGLADNEQF
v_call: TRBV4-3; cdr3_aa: ASSLEAGANEQY
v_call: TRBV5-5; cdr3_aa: ASSLEGTGNQPQH
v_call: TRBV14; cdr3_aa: ASSYMNEQF
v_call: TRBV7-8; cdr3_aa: ASSLTSGRGWGTDTQY
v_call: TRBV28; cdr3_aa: ASSLTLSQPQH
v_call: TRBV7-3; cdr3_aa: ASSLRQGITYEQY
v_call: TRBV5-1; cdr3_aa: ASSLATSGTSEQY
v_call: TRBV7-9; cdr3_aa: ASSLSNVRDSY
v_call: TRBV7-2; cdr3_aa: ASSFPTSGRNEQF
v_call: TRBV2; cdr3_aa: ASSDAASSY
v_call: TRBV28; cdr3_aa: ASSSLSYEQY
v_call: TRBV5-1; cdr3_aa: ASSPGLGTYEQY
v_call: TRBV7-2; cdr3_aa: ASSQRPSTDTQY
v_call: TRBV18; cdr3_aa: ASSPLTSGRDTQY
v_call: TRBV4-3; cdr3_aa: ASSRTLAGVSDEQF
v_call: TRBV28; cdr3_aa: ASSTTGYEQY
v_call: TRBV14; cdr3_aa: ASSRASGSTDTQY
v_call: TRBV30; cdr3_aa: AWSVTGEKLF
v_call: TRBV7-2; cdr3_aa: ASSRAGGNEQF
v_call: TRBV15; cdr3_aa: ATSRDQGGDTQY
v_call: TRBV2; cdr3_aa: ASSELGLSTDTQY
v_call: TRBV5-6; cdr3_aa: ASSSADTQY
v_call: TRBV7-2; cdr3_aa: ASSLIAGGPFEQF
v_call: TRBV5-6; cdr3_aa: ASSTGNTETQY
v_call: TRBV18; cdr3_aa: ASSPPGGGVEQPQH
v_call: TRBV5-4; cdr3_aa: ASSLGLAGGDEQY
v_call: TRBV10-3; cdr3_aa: AISESPAVNYGYT